This entry describes one T cell receptor beta chain. This sample was included in a study of T cell changes during pregnancy in multiple sclerosis. The data were produced by immunoSEQ multiplex PCR, yet TCRdb's version contains in-frame clones alone and is incomplete. The sample includes 20,000 to 30,000 clones, 75% to 90% of them seen just once. Germline V lookup: CDR1 KGHSH, CDR2 LQKENI. The CDR3 is 14 amino acids. V was shortened by 2 bases and J by 1 base, with 8 bases between the two germline ends. The input for sequencing was CD8+ T cells from peripheral blood mononuclear cells, taken in the second trimester of pregnancy. The rearrangement uses TRBV18 and TRBJ1-1, with a weak D call TRBD1 (5 bases). This TCR derives from a female donor with multiple sclerosis, enrolled in a pregnancy study. The CDR3 loop is CASSPGTKNTEAFF. CDR3 DNA sequence: TGTGCCAGCTCACCAGGGACTAAGAACACTGAAGCTTTCTTT. Complete variable domain (other parts from reference TRBV18 and TRBJ1-1): NAGVMQNPRHLVRRRGQEARLRCSPMKGHSHVYWYRQLPEEGLKFMVYLQKENIIDESGMPKERFSAEFPKEGPSILRIQQVVRGDSAAYFCASSPGTKNTEAFFGQGTRLTVV.